A selection of T cell receptor beta chains follows, all from one sample in a study of OX40 agonist ivuxolimab in advanced cancers. TCRdb keeps only in-frame clones here, not all; method: immunoSEQ multiplex PCR. Of about 60,000 clones in the sample, about 89% were seen once. The material was CD4+ or CD8+ T cells sorted from blood, obtained in a trial of the OX40 agonist ivuxolimab. Receptor source: an adult with an advanced solid tumor such as melanoma, head and neck, liver or kidney cancer. CDR3s include the opening cysteine and the closing phenylalanine or tryptophan. D genes are given only for firm matches. Not all rows give a size; the values are once, few, many and, for expanded clones, a class.

-	-	TRBV28	TRBJ2-7	13	TGTGCCAGCAGTCTTAGATTAAACTACGAGCAGTACTTC	CASSLRLNYEQYF
TRBD2	-	TRBV7-2	TRBJ2-3	16	TGTGCCAGCAGCTTAGTGTCGGCGGGAGGGCCAGATACGCAGTATTTT	CASSLVSAGGPDTQYF
-	few	TRBV15	TRBJ1-2	14	TGTGCCACCAGCAGAGCTAGACAGCTTAATGGCTACACCTTC	CATSRARQLNGYTF
TRBD2	-	TRBV9	TRBJ2-1	16	TGTGCCAGCAGCGTACAGGCGACTAGCGGGAGGTCTGAGCAGTTCTTC	CASSVQATSGRSEQFF
-	-	TRBV11-3	TRBJ2-3	14	TGTGCCAGCAGCACTTTGACAAACACAGATACGCAGTATTTT	CASSTLTNTDTQYF
TRBD2	once	TRBV28	TRBJ2-3	18	TGTGCCAGCAGTTCCACTGCGACTAGCGGGAGTGGCACAGATACGCAGTATTTT	CASSSTATSGSGTDTQYF
TRBD1	-	TRBV10-3	TRBJ2-5	14	TGTGCCATCAGGGCTAAACAGGGGTTGGAGACCCAGTACTTC	CAIRAKQGLETQYF
-	-	TRBV19	TRBJ1-3	14	TGTGCCAGTATCGGACAGTTGGTCGGAAACACCATATATTTT	CASIGQLVGNTIYF
-	-	TRBV28	TRBJ2-1	13	TGTGCCATTCTAGGGGCCGGATACAATGAGCAGTTCTTC	CAILGAGYNEQFF
-	-	TRBV5-6	TRBJ2-3	13	TGTGCCAGCAGAGCCTGGGGGGTGGATACGCAGTATTTT	CASRAWGVDTQYF
TRBD1	-	TRBV10-3	TRBJ2-5	16	TGTGCCATCAGTGAGTCGAAAACAGGGGGCCCAGAGACCCAGTACTTC	CAISESKTGGPETQYF
-	-	TRBV7-9	TRBJ2-4	18	TGTGCCAGCAGCTTAGCTAGGGACTCCCTTACAATAAAAAACATTCAGTACTTC	CASSLARDSLTIKNIQYF
-	-	TRBV28	TRBJ2-4	14	TGTGCCAGCAGTCCCCCCTTAGGGGGGGACATTCAGTACTTC	CASSPPLGGDIQYF
TRBD1	-	TRBV18	TRBJ1-6	15	TGTGCCAGCTCACCAAGAGGGCAGGGGGAATCACCCCTCCACTTT	CASSPRGQGESPLHF
-	few	TRBV4-1	TRBJ1-5	14	TGCGCCAGCAGCCAGGTCGGCGGAGGTCAGCCCCAGCATTTT	CASSQVGGGQPQHF
-	-	TRBV6-4	TRBJ2-7	12	TGTGCCAGCAGTGGCGTTTCCTACGAGCAGTACTTC	CASSGVSYEQYF
-	-	TRBV6-5	TRBJ2-1	13	TGTGCCACCCGAAGGACTATCGGGAATGAGCAGTTCTTC	CATRRTIGNEQFF
-	-	TRBV5-8	TRBJ1-5	15	TGTGCCAGCAGTTTAAGGGGAGGGGCTCCGCAGCCCCAGCATTTT	CASSLRGGAPQPQHF
TRBD2	-	TRBV7-2	TRBJ2-5	15	TGTGCCAGCAGCCCGTGGGGCGGGAGTCCGGAGACCCAGTACTTC	CASSPWGGSPETQYF
-	-	TRBV10-3	TRBJ1-3	13	TGTGCCATCGGGAGCGGGTCCGGAAACACCATATATTTT	CAIGSGSGNTIYF
TRBD2	-	TRBV20-1	TRBJ2-5	11	TGCAGTGCGGGAGGGCGGGAGACCCAGTACTTC	CSAGGRETQYF
TRBD1	-	TRBV5-1	TRBJ1-1	15	TGCGCCAGCAGCCCGCAAGGAGGGGGCGGCACTGAAGCTTTCTTT	CASSPQGGGGTEAFF
TRBD1	-	TRBV7-6	TRBJ1-2	14	TGTGCCAGCAGCTTAGCGACAGGGGGCTATGGCTACACCTTC	CASSLATGGYGYTF
TRBD1	-	TRBV7-9	TRBJ2-7	15	TGTGCCAGCAGCTTAGCACAGGGGGTTGGCTACGAGCAGTACTTC	CASSLAQGVGYEQYF
-	-	TRBV28	TRBJ1-1	14	TGTGCCGCACAGTTTCCAATACAGAACACTGAAGCTTTCTTT	CAAQFPIQNTEAFF
TRBD2	-	TRBV13	TRBJ2-7	17	TGTGCCAGCAGCCTCACTAGCGGGAGGGCCACAGGCGACGAGCAGTACTTC	CASSLTSGRATGDEQYF
-	-	TRBV12-2	TRBJ2-1	15	TGTGCAAGTCGCTTAGTCCGCGGGAGGGACAATGAGCAGTTCTTC	CASRLVRGRDNEQFF
-	-	TRBV11-3	TRBJ2-1	13	TGTGCCAGCAGCGAAGCACGAGGCAATGAGCAGTTCTTC	CASSEARGNEQFF
-	-	TRBV5-4	TRBJ1-2	13	TGTGCCAGCAGCCCCACAACAGCATCTGGCTACACCTTC	CASSPTTASGYTF
TRBD2	once	TRBV7-2	TRBJ2-2	16	TGTGCCAGCAGCATCGGACTAGCGGGAGCCTCCGGGGAGCTGTTTTTT	CASSIGLAGASGELFF
-	-	TRBV9	TRBJ2-2	14	TGTGCCAGCAGCGACTACAGGAACACCGGGGAGCTGTTTTTT	CASSDYRNTGELFF
-	-	TRBV30	TRBJ2-7	14	TGTGCCTGGGCCCGGGGGCCCAGGTCCTACGAGCAGTACTTC	CAWARGPRSYEQYF
TRBD2	-	TRBV4-1	TRBJ2-3	17	TGCGCCAGCAGCCAAGGGGCAACTAGCGGGAGCACAGATACGCAGTATTTT	CASSQGATSGSTDTQYF
-	-	TRBV2	TRBJ2-3	14	TGTGCCAGCAGTGACAGGGGATACACAGATACGCAGTATTTT	CASSDRGYTDTQYF
-	-	TRBV5-6	TRBJ1-3	15	TGTGCCAGCAGCTTCCGATGGAGCTCTGGAAACACCATATATTTT	CASSFRWSSGNTIYF
-	-	TRBV2	TRBJ2-3	14	TGTGCCAGCAGACTCCAGCGGGGCACAGATACGCAGTATTTT	CASRLQRGTDTQYF
-	-	TRBV18	TRBJ1-2	12	TGTGCCAGCTCAGAACCTCTCAGTGGCTACACCTTC	CASSEPLSGYTF
TRBD2	-	TRBV28	TRBJ2-2	15	TGTGCCAGCAGCCACCTAGCGGGAAACACCGGGGAGCTGTTTTTT	CASSHLAGNTGELFF
-	-	TRBV4-3	TRBJ2-3	15	TGCGCCAGCAGCCAAGATCATGGGGGGACAGATACGCAGTATTTT	CASSQDHGGTDTQYF
-	-	TRBV5-1	TRBJ2-1	15	TGCGCCAGCTCCGAGGGGGGGGGCTCCTACAATGAGCAGTTCTTC	CASSEGGGSYNEQFF
-	-	TRBV19	TRBJ2-1	13	TGTGCCAGTAGTATCAATCAGAGAAGTGAGCAGTTCTTC	CASSINQRSEQFF
-	-	TRBV28	TRBJ1-2	15	TGTGCCAGCAGCTTACAAGCGGCGGGCCCCTCTGGCTACACCTTC	CASSLQAAGPSGYTF
TRBD2	-	TRBV2	TRBJ2-3	17	TGTGCCAGCAGTGACCCAAGGAAGGGACTACACACAGATACGCAGTATTTT	CASSDPRKGLHTDTQYF
TRBD1	-	TRBV28	TRBJ1-3	16	TGTGCCAGCAGGGGACAGGGGTCCCGCTCTGGAAACACCATATATTTT	CASRGQGSRSGNTIYF
TRBD2	few	TRBV7-3	TRBJ2-3	14	TGTGCCAGCAGCTTTAGCGGGCGCACAGATACGCAGTATTTT	CASSFSGRTDTQYF
TRBD2	-	TRBV7-2	TRBJ2-3	16	TGTGCCAGCAGCTTACGGCGGGAGATCCCCACAGATACGCAGTATTTT	CASSLRREIPTDTQYF
-	-	TRBV6-5	TRBJ2-7	12	TGTGCCAGCAGTTTGCAGGTATACGAGCAGTACTTC	CASSLQVYEQYF
TRBD2	-	TRBV7-3	TRBJ2-2	14	TGTGCCAGCAGCTGGGACTATAACACCGGGGAGCTGTTTTTT	CASSWDYNTGELFF
-	-	TRBV18	TRBJ2-7	14	TGTGCCAGCTCATTAGGCGACACCTACTACGAGCAGTACTTC	CASSLGDTYYEQYF
TRBD2	-	TRBV10-1	TRBJ2-3	13	TGCGCCAGCAGCCTAGCGGGAGCAGATACGCAGTATTTT	CASSLAGADTQYF
-	-	TRBV19	TRBJ2-1	15	TGTGCCAGTAGTAAAGAGGGGACTTCCTACAATGAGCAGTTCTTC	CASSKEGTSYNEQFF
-	-	TRBV2	TRBJ2-2	14	TGTGCCAGCAACCTCGACAGCAACACCGGGGAGCTGTTTTTT	CASNLDSNTGELFF